The 19 T cell receptor beta chains below come from one sample, sequenced in a study of blood T cell repertoires in COVID-19. Sequencing used immunoSEQ multiplex PCR; TCRdb keeps in-frame clones, though not all of them. The profile shows hundreds of thousands of clones, 70% to 90% of them singletons. Sequencing was done on a sample of peripheral blood. These receptors were obtained from a man older than 75 with acute or convalescent COVID-19.

V usage is TRBV7-9 and J usage is TRBJ1-1, with D uncertain. This CDR3 comprises 17 residues. Trimming removed 2 bases at V and 7 bases at J, with 23 bases between. Germline values: CDR1 SEHNR, CDR2 FQNEAQ (reference sequence). The CDR3, as DNA: TGTGCCAGCAGCTTACTAGGTGCCTATAAGAAGAGTATTGAAGCTTTCTTT. Protein product: CASSLLGAYKKSIEAFF.

This clone was seen just once. The chain has TRBV6-5 and TRBJ2-7; D possibly corresponds to TRBD2 (7 bases). Trimming pared 7 bases from V and 3 bases from J, leaving 19 bases between. The CDR3 loop spans 15 amino acids. Germline V gives CDR1 MNHEY, CDR2 SVGAGI. CDR3 sequence: CASTFGGSRGYEQYF. As DNA, the CDR3 is TGTGCCAGCACCTTCGGCGGGAGCAGGGGCTACGAGCAGTACTTC.

The rearrangement links TRBV3-1 (or the pseudogene TRBV3-2) to TRBJ1-1, with D hard to call. The germline V gene encodes CDR1 LGHDT and CDR2 YNNKEL (reference sequence). Trimming stripped 1 base from V and 1 base from J, with 10 bases between. This CDR3 spans 15 amino acids. CDR3 region: CASSQVDGGNTEAFF. The DNA for the CDR3 is TGTGCCAGCAGCCAAGTAGACGGCGGGAACACTGAAGCTTTCTTT.

J is TRBJ1-4 and V is TRBV5-5; TRBD1 matches 9 bases. Per the germline V gene, CDR1 is SGHKS and CDR2 is YYEKEE (reference sequence). Trimming at V came to 9 bases and at J to 5 bases, leaving 5 bases not matched to a gene. The CDR3 is made up of 13 amino acids. CDR3 nucleotide sequence: TGTGCCACCAGTACAGGGGGCAATGAAAAACTGTTTTTT. This gives the protein CATSTGGNEKLFF.

This chain uses TRBV24-1 with TRBJ1-5; maybe TRBD1 (6 bases). Germline assignment: CDR1 KGHDR and CDR2 SFDVKD. The CDR3 length is 13 residues. V lost 7 bases to trimming and J lost 6 bases, with 12 bases between them. The CDR3 sequence is CATSLQGTQPQHF. The DNA for the CDR3 is TGTGCCACCAGCCTACAGGGTACTCAGCCCCAGCATTTT.

The chain employs TRBV10-3 and TRBJ1-5; weak D call: TRBD1 (5 bases). The CDR3 spans 16 residues. Between the trimmed V and J ends, which lost 3 bases and 0 bases, there was a span of 12 bases. Germline V gene sequence: CDR1 ENHRY, CDR2 SYGVKD. In nucleotides, the CDR3 is TGTGCCATCAGTGAAAGTGACAGCTATAGCAATCAGCCCCAGCATTTT. Translation: CAISESDSYSNQPQHF.

The chain employs TRBV19 and TRBJ1-4; 10 nucleotides match TRBD1. Losses at the gene ends were 8 bases for V and 6 bases for J; bases not matched to a gene: 6. The CDR3 is 14 amino acids. The germline V gene has CDR1 LNHDA and CDR2 SQIVND (reference sequence). CDR3 coding DNA: TGTGCCAGTCAGACGGACAGGGGGGATGAAAAACTGTTTTTT. It codes for CASQTDRGDEKLFF.

The chain is built from TRBV4-2 and TRBJ2-1; tentatively, D is TRBD1 (6 bases). V lost 0 bases to trimming and J lost 0 bases, with 6 bases between them. Germline CDR1 is LGHNA and CDR2 is YNFKEQ. CDR3 length: 15 amino acids. CDR3 residues: CASSQDRGSYNEQFF. The CDR3 nucleotides read TGTGCCAGCAGCCAAGACAGGGGCTCCTACAATGAGCAGTTCTTC.

The genes are TRBV15 and TRBJ2-5; 11 bases line up with TRBD2. CDR1 LNHNV and CDR2 YYDKDF come from the germline V gene (reference sequence). J lost 5 bases, V lost 1 base, and 12 bases had no gene match. This CDR3 spans 18 amino acids. The CDR3 here is CATSRALAGGRKEETQYF. CDR3 nucleotides: TGTGCCACCAGCAGAGCTCTAGCGGGGGGCCGGAAGGAGGAGACCCAGTACTTC.

The chain employs TRBV5-8 and TRBJ2-1, with unresolved D. The germline CDR1 and CDR2 sequences are SGHTS and YDEGEE. The CDR3 extends over 14 amino acids. Trimming pared 4 bases from V and 6 bases from J, leaving 14 bases between. CDR3 sequence reads: CASSARLSSNEQFF. The CDR3 region has the DNA TGTGCCAGCAGCGCCCGACTGTCAAGCAATGAGCAGTTCTTC. Based on the CDR3 plus reference TRBV5-8 and TRBJ2-1, the full variable domain is EAGVTQSPTHLIKTRGQQATLRCSPISGHTSVYWYQQALGLGLQFLLWYDEGEERNRGNFPPRFSGRQFPNYSSELNVNALELEDSALYLCASSARLSSNEQFFGPGTRLTVL.

The rearrangement uses TRBV6-5 and TRBJ2-3, with TRBD1 as a possible D gene (6 bases). The V gene lost 2 bases and the J gene lost 2 bases, with 8 bases spanning the gap. Germline CDR1 is MNHEY and CDR2 is SVGAGI. CDR3 size: 14 residues. CDR3 sequence (DNA): TGTGCCAGCAGTTACCGGGACAACACAGATACGCAGTATTTT. Protein sequence: CASSYRDNTDTQYF.

This chain links TRBV19 with TRBJ1-5; D perhaps matches TRBD1 (6 bases). Germline CDR1 is LNHDA and CDR2 is SQIVND (reference sequence). This CDR3 comprises 17 residues. V gave up 0 bases and J gave up 3 bases, with 15 bases separating them. Here the CDR3 DNA reads TGTGCCAGTAGTATAGAAGGGGGAGACAGTTACAATCAGCCCCAGCATTTT. This codes for CASSIEGGDSYNQPQHF.

The gene calls are TRBV25-1 and TRBJ1-4; 10 nucleotides align to TRBD1. This CDR3 spans 16 amino acids. Germline values: CDR1 MGHDK, CDR2 SYGVNS. J was trimmed by 9 bases and V by 3 bases; bases with no gene match: 10. The CDR3 DNA is TGTGCCAGCAGTGATAGTGCTGACAGGGGGCGGAAAAAACTGTTTTTT. Translated, it gives CASSDSADRGRKKLFF.

V and J are TRBV29-1 and TRBJ2-6; no firm D call. The CDR3 loop spans 14 amino acids. Trimming cost V 4 bases and J 0 bases, with 7 bases left between them. From germline, CDR1 is SQVTM and CDR2 ANQGSEA. The CDR3 nucleotides are TGCAGCGTTGGGCTGTTCTCTGGGGCCAACGTCCTGACTTTC. The encoded protein is CSVGLFSGANVLTF.

This rearrangement joins TRBV10-3 to TRBJ1-1; 7 positions agree with TRBD1. V was clipped by 5 bases and J by 3 bases; unmatched bases: 3. The germline V gene encodes CDR1 ENHRY and CDR2 SYGVKD. The CDR3 is 13 amino acids. The chain's CDR3 is CAISSDRDTEAFF. CDR3 in DNA: TGTGCCATCAGTTCTGACAGGGACACTGAAGCTTTCTTT.

Concerning this clone: This CDR3 is also generated by other DNA sequences in the sample. The V call is TRBV7-3, the J call TRBJ2-1; TRBD2 matches at 7 bases. The trim removed 4 bases at V and 4 bases at J, leaving 10 bases unmatched. The CDR3 runs 16 residues. Germline loops: CDR1 SGHTA, CDR2 FQGTGA. CDR3 nucleotides: TGTGCCAGCAGCTCCGCTAGCGGAGCTACTTACAATGAGCAGTTCTTC. Translation gives CASSSASGATYNEQFF.

This rearrangement joins TRBV6-6 to TRBJ2-7; D remains ambiguous. The length of the CDR3 is 17 residues. From germline, CDR1 is MNHNY and CDR2 SVGAGI (reference sequence). V dropped 5 bases and J dropped 2 bases, with 22 bases sitting between them. CDR3 sequence: CASSPDGVARRPYEQYF. For the CDR3, the DNA is TGTGCCAGCAGTCCCGATGGCGTCGCGAGGCGGCCCTACGAGCAGTACTTC.

The chain joins TRBV5-8 to TRBJ1-1, with a weak D call TRBD1 (5 bases). CDR1 is SGHTS and CDR2 is YDEGEE in the germline V gene. The CDR3 contains 15 residues. V lost 5 bases, J lost 4 bases, and 18 bases lay in between. The CDR3 DNA is TGTGCCAGCAGGTACCCCGGGACTAGGAGCACTGAAGCTTTCTTT. Protein: CASRYPGTRSTEAFF.

The chain joins TRBV19 to TRBJ1-1; TRBD1 is a possible D gene (5 bases). The CDR3 totals 19 residues. Per the germline V gene, CDR1 is LNHDA and CDR2 is SQIVND (reference sequence). V lost 7 bases and J 0 bases, leaving 27 bases between the germline ends. The CDR3 nucleotides read TGTGCCAGTATTTTAGGTGCTGGGGCGCCCGACCTTATGAACACTGAAGCTTTCTTT. Encoded protein: CASILGAGAPDLMNTEAFF.